These 27 T cell receptor beta chains were all obtained from the same sample, sequenced in a study of cytomegalovirus exposure and HLA in healthy donors (dated by TCRdb to 2015 to 2018). Libraries came from the immunoSEQ multiplex PCR assay. For the multiplex PCR, a mixture combining 60 forward primers for TCR Vbeta segments and 13 reverse primers for TCR Jbeta segments was used. TCRdb retrieved this table from immuneACCESS and kept in-frame rearrangements only. Not all clones are present; in checked studies, unresolved V genes account for under half, and no reason is known for the remainder. This sample has 100,000 to 140,000 clones in its table, and 55% to 85% of those were observed once. The ten largest clones add up to 7.8% of the sample. The sample was PBMCs. Receptors originate from a man in his thirties or forties in good health and CMV-seronegative.

The V and J genes are TRBV2 and TRBJ2-1, with TRBD2 matching over 12 bases. Germline V CDR1 and CDR2: SNHLY, FYNNEI. The CDR3 extends over 16 amino acids. V lost 6 bases to trimming and J lost 9 bases; unmatched junction nucleotides: 12. CDR3 coding DNA: TGTGCCAGCAGGCGCCTAGCGGGAGGGCCTGTGGGTGAGCAGTTCTTC. This codes for CASRRLAGGPVGEQFF.

The sample holds a few counts of this clone. The genes are TRBV27 and TRBJ1-2, with 9 bases that match TRBD1. The CDR3 contains 13 residues. The ends lost 6 bases at V and 8 bases at J; junction bases unmatched: 7. CDR1 is MNHEY and CDR2 is SMNVEV in the germline V gene (reference sequence). CDR3 in amino acids: CASRWNRGQGYTF. In nucleotides, the CDR3 is TGTGCCAGCAGATGGAACAGGGGGCAAGGCTACACCTTC.

This clone has only one observation. The CDR3 is CASSVAGDAYNEQFF. Here the CDR3 DNA reads TGTGCCAGCAGCGTAGCGGGAGATGCGTACAATGAGCAGTTCTTC. V usage is TRBV9 and J usage is TRBJ2-1; possibly TRBD2 for D (6 bases). This CDR3 is 15 amino acids long. CDR1 is SGDLS and CDR2 is YYNGEE in the germline V gene. V lost 0 bases and J 4 bases, leaving 11 bases between the germline ends.

This clone occurred a few times. J is TRBJ1-1 and V is TRBV6-1, with D uncertain. Germline-derived CDR1 and CDR2 are MNHNS and SASEGT. The V end lost 2 bases, the J end lost 3 bases, and 7 bases lay between the germline ends. This CDR3 region has 13 residues. CDR3 DNA sequence: TGTGCCAGCAGTGAATACGGGGACACTGAAGCTTTCTTT. It codes for CASSEYGDTEAFF.

V gene TRBV27 combines with J gene TRBJ1-1, with 7 bases matching TRBD1. CDR1 and CDR2 from the germline V gene are MNHEY and SMNVEV (reference sequence). The CDR3 runs to 16 residues. Trimming at V came to 6 bases and at J to 2 bases, leaving 12 bases not matched to a gene. The CDR3 protein is CASRKDRVGLNTEAFF. The CDR3, as DNA: TGTGCCAGCAGGAAAGACAGGGTGGGGCTTAACACTGAAGCTTTCTTT.

The V gene is TRBV7-3, the J gene TRBJ2-1; TRBD2 agrees at 11 bases. V lost 5 bases and J lost 5; bases outside the gene matches: 11. Germline V lookup: CDR1 SGHTA, CDR2 FQGTGA. This CDR3 contains 17 residues. The CDR3 protein is CASSVLAGVRGDNEQFF. CDR3 nucleotide sequence: TGTGCCAGCAGCGTACTAGCGGGAGTACGCGGTGACAATGAGCAGTTCTTC.

This chain connects TRBV9 to TRBJ2-7, with 7 bases matching TRBD1. J gave up 5 bases and V 0 bases, and 14 bases lay outside the gene matches. Germline V gives CDR1 SGDLS, CDR2 YYNGEE. The CDR3 contains 17 residues. CDR3 region: CASSVGVWGQRKDEQYF. The CDR3, as DNA: TGTGCCAGCAGCGTAGGGGTCTGGGGACAGAGGAAGGACGAGCAGTACTTC.

This clone has just one count. This sequence joins TRBV28 and TRBJ2-5; no definite D call. The CDR3 runs to 12 residues. The V gene lost 1 base and the J gene lost 2 bases, with 2 bases spanning the gap. The germline V gene encodes CDR1 MDHEN and CDR2 SYDVKM. CDR3 residues: CASSLSQETQYF. DNA for the CDR3: TGTGCCAGCAGTTTATCTCAAGAGACCCAGTACTTC. Complete variable domain (other parts from reference TRBV28 and TRBJ2-5): DVKVTQSSRYLVKRTGEKVFLECVQDMDHENMFWYRQDPGLGLRLIYFSYDVKMKEKGDIPEGYSVSREKKERFSLILESASTNQTSMYLCASSLSQETQYFGPGTRLLVL.

This rearrangement joins TRBV6-6 to TRBJ2-5; 11 bases match TRBD2. V shed 2 bases, J shed 4 bases, and the junction held 3 bases outside the gene matches. CDR1 and CDR2 (germline): MNHNY, SVGAGI (reference sequence). The CDR3 runs to 15 residues. This CDR3 reads CASSYTGLAGETQYF. The CDR3 DNA follows: TGTGCCAGCAGTTACACAGGACTAGCGGGAGAGACCCAGTACTTC.

This clone has more than one count but fewer than ten. The rearrangement joins TRBV27 to TRBJ2-7; D unclear. The ends were cut back, 0 bases at V and 5 bases at J, with 8 bases in the middle. Germline V lookup: CDR1 MNHEY, CDR2 SMNVEV (reference sequence). CDR3 size: 13 residues. CDR3 DNA: TGTGCCAGCAGTTTATCCTTCAGTGACGAGCAGTACTTC. Translating gives CASSLSFSDEQYF.

There are a few counts of this clone. V gene TRBV21-1 combines with J gene TRBJ1-2; TRBD1 was called by the table and not checked on the DNA. TRBV21-1 is marked as a pseudogene. The CDR3 totals 17 residues. The CDR3: CASSPRDRGLRGDGYTF. In nucleotides, the CDR3 is TGTGCCAGCAGCCCCCGGGACAGGGGGCTTCGGGGGGATGGCTACACCTTC.

The rearrangement links TRBV28 to TRBJ2-6, with 9 bases lining up with TRBD1. CDR3 length: 17 amino acids. Germline CDR1 reads MDHEN; CDR2 reads SYDVKM. V dropped 2 bases and J dropped 2; count of bases not matched to a gene: 4. The CDR3 sequence: CASSLRGQGTGANVLTF. The CDR3 DNA reads as TGTGCCAGCAGTTTAAGGGGACAGGGTACTGGGGCCAACGTCCTGACTTTC. Full variable domain (outside the CDR3, taken from reference TRBV28 and TRBJ2-6): DVKVTQSSRYLVKRTGEKVFLECVQDMDHENMFWYRQDPGLGLRLIYFSYDVKMKEKGDIPEGYSVSREKKERFSLILESASTNQTSMYLCASSLRGQGTGANVLTFGAGSRLTVL.

This chain connects TRBV9 to TRBJ2-3; TRBD2 aligns across 9 bases. This CDR3 region has 15 residues. Looked up from germline, CDR1 is SGDLS and CDR2 is YYNGEE. V shed 4 bases, J shed 3 bases, and the junction held 6 bases outside the gene matches. The DNA for the CDR3 is TGTGCCAGCAGCCCAGCGGGGGGCTTGACAGATACGCAGTATTTT. Its protein product is CASSPAGGLTDTQYF.

CDR3 bases: TGTGCCAGCAGTGACGGGACAGGGGCCAACTATGGCTACACCTTC. Protein: CASSDGTGANYGYTF. The V and J genes are TRBV6-1 and TRBJ1-2; 10 nucleotides agree with TRBD1. The CDR3 spans 15 residues. The V gene's germline CDR1 is MNHNS and CDR2 SASEGT. J was trimmed by 2 bases and V by 3 bases; bases with no gene match: 3.

In this sample, this clone turned up a few times. The V call is TRBV10-2, the J call TRBJ2-3; 11 bases align to TRBD2. This CDR3 has 18 amino acids. Germline V gene sequence: CDR1 WSHSY, CDR2 SAAADI. V gave up 3 bases and J gave up 0 bases; unmatched junction bases: 8. The CDR3 region is CASSDPFRTSGSTDTQYF. In nucleotides, the CDR3 is TGCGCCAGCAGTGATCCCTTCAGGACTAGCGGGAGCACAGATACGCAGTATTTT.

The genes are TRBV29-1 and TRBJ2-7, with 8 bases matching TRBD1. The CDR3 runs to 13 residues. With 2 bases clipped from V and 3 bases from J, the junction kept 3 bases outside the gene matches. Germline V gives CDR1 SQVTM, CDR2 ANQGSEA. The CDR3 here is CSVETTGGYEQYF. Written as DNA, the CDR3 is TGCAGCGTTGAAACTACAGGGGGCTACGAGCAGTACTTC.

V is TRBV30 and J is TRBJ2-3; no firm D call. V lost 4 bases and J lost 2, with 10 bases in between. In germline, CDR1 is GTSNPN, CDR2 SVGIG (reference sequence). This CDR3 comprises 13 residues. As DNA, the CDR3 is TGTGCCTGGACGGCGGAAATCACAGATACGCAGTATTTT. Protein product: CAWTAEITDTQYF.

V gene TRBV6-5 combines with J gene TRBJ2-2; D is ambiguous. The V gene lost 5 bases and the J gene lost 8 bases, with 6 bases spanning the gap. CDR3 length: 11 residues. Germline-derived CDR1 and CDR2 are MNHEY and SVGAGI. CDR3 sequence: CASSLAGELFF. CDR3 DNA: TGTGCCAGCAGTCTGGCAGGGGAGCTGTTTTTT.

The gene calls are TRBV25-1 and TRBJ2-2, with a possible D match to TRBD1 (5 bases). The germline V gene has CDR1 MGHDK and CDR2 SYGVNS. The CDR3 extends over 12 amino acids. Trimming removed 6 bases at V and 7 bases at J, with 9 bases between. CDR3 residues: CASRQVNGELFF. In DNA form, the CDR3 reads TGTGCCAGCAGACAGGTTAACGGGGAGCTGTTTTTT.

This clone was counted a few times. The V and J genes are TRBV7-6 and TRBJ2-2; 13 bases agree with TRBD2. This CDR3 is 17 amino acids long. Germline-derived CDR1 and CDR2 are SGHVS and FNYEAQ. J lost 7 bases, V lost 5 bases, and 10 bases had no gene match. The CDR3 DNA follows: TGTGCCAGCAGCCAAACTAGCGGGAGGGCCGGGGGCGGGGAGCTGTTTTTT. Translated, it gives CASSQTSGRAGGGELFF.

This clone is deemed large. CDR3 nucleotides: TGTGCCAGCAGCTTATTTTCCGGGACAGGGGGCTACGAGCAGTACTTC. This codes for CASSLFSGTGGYEQYF. The J gene is TRBJ2-7, the V gene TRBV7-9, with 11 bases identical to TRBD1. Germline loops: CDR1 SEHNR, CDR2 FQNEAQ (reference sequence). The CDR3 spans 16 residues. With 2 bases clipped from V and 3 bases from J, the junction kept 6 bases outside the gene matches.

V is TRBV5-1 and J is TRBJ2-7; D possibly corresponds to TRBD1 (6 bases). The CDR3 length is 15 residues. The germline CDR1 and CDR2 sequences are SGHRS and YFSETQ. V was shortened by 4 bases and J by 6 bases, with 20 bases between the two germline ends. The CDR3 coding sequence is TGCGCCAGCAGCCGTACCTCAGGGGAACGGGTCGAGCAGTACTTC. Protein product: CASSRTSGERVEQYF.

The chain recombines TRBV19 with TRBJ1-1; 7 nucleotides agree with TRBD1. This CDR3 comprises 15 residues. Germline trimming cut 4 bases from V and 1 base from J; bases unmatched to any gene: 6. Per germline, CDR1 LNHDA and CDR2 SQIVND (reference sequence). DNA for the CDR3: TGTGCCAGTAGTACCCGACAGGGTTGGAACACTGAAGCTTTCTTT. Protein sequence: CASSTRQGWNTEAFF.

This clone was detected only once. The rearrangement links TRBV5-6 to TRBJ2-5; D call uncertain. Trimming left V 0 bases short and J 2 bases short, with 8 bases between. The CDR3 is 14 amino acids. CDR1 is SGHDT, CDR2 YYEEEE, per germline. CDR3 sequence (DNA): TGTGCCAGCAGCTTGGAGGCAGGTCAAGAGACCCAGTACTTC. Protein product: CASSLEAGQETQYF.

This clone showed up just a few times. The genes are TRBV16 and TRBJ1-2; D call uncertain. This CDR3 contains 16 residues. Germline CDR1 reads KGHSY; CDR2 reads FQNENV. Between the trimmed V and J ends, which lost 1 base and 1 base, there was a span of 13 bases. The CDR3 region is CASSQYLRAGNYGYTF. In DNA, the CDR3 is TGTGCCAGCAGCCAATATCTGAGAGCGGGTAACTATGGCTACACCTTC.

As to this clone: A junction boundary mismatches the germline segment, possibly from a read error. Other DNA sequences of this sample code for an identical CDR3. This chain links TRBV25-1 with TRBJ2-7, with 8 positions matching TRBD2. This CDR3 comprises 14 residues. The germline CDR1 and CDR2 sequences are MGHDK and SYGVNS. The CDR3 loop is CASSLTSAPSEQYF. The DNA of the CDR3 is TGCGCCAGCAGTTTGACTAGCGCCCCTTCCGAGCAGTACTTC.

The CDR3 is CASSLNLGGSSYNEQFF. As DNA, the CDR3 is TGCGCCAGCAGCTTGAACCTGGGCGGGAGCTCCTACAATGAGCAGTTCTTC. The rearrangement uses TRBV5-1 and TRBJ2-1; 7 bases are a match to TRBD2. The CDR3 sequence is 17 residues long. With 1 base clipped from V and 0 bases from J, the junction kept 7 bases outside the gene matches. Germline V gene data show CDR1 as SGHRS and CDR2 as YFSETQ.